This T cell receptor beta chain appears in the sequencing data of a study of cytomegalovirus exposure and HLA in healthy donors. Study results and caveats: Within the data, a cluster of highly shared sequence variants was likely a sequencing artifact.

Turning to this clone: Its target is unknown.

In the PCR, 60 Vbeta and 13 Jbeta primers were used. Produced via immunoSEQ multiplex PCR; TCRdb's table is partial and in-frame only. The repertoire holds some 270,000 clones, with over 70% as singletons. There are 13 residues in the CDR3. The germline V gene encodes CDR1 SGHRS and CDR2 YFSETQ. Deletions cut 3 bases from V and 1 base from J, with 6 bases between. The rearrangement joins TRBV5-1 to TRBJ2-3; D is uncertain. The receptor's source is a girl under 10 years old in good health and CMV-seronegative. Material: PBMCs. The CDR3: CASSSPGTDTQYF. Written as DNA, the CDR3 is TGCGCCAGCAGCTCCCCGGGCACAGATACGCAGTATTTT.